Following are 2 T cell receptor beta chains from one sample sequenced in a study of post-analysis software for immune sequencing data. These receptors lack a known antigen. Broader study findings: TRBV5-6, TRBV5-1 and TRBV20-1 belonged to a set of about five TRBV segments that were more frequent in patients than controls.

TCR beta libraries were prepared from cDNA with unique molecular identifiers. TCRdb re-derived calls from the PCR reads in MiXCR, one entry per CDR3 protein. The sample contains 600,000 to 750,000 distinct CDR3 sequences, approximately 59% of which appear only once. The sample comprised blood. Source of these receptors: a girl aged 2-15 years with multiple sclerosis.

This sequence joins TRBV10-2 and TRBJ1-2; D remains ambiguous. Trimming cost V 2 bases and J 4 bases, with 23 bases left between them. Germline V gene sequence: CDR1 WSHSY, CDR2 SAAADI. The CDR3 length is 18 residues. The CDR3 region has the DNA TGCGCCAGCAGTGAGGACACACTGGGCGGCTCTGGGAGCTATGGCTACACCTTC. Amino acids: CASSEDTLGGSGSYGYTF.

The rearrangement links TRBV29-1 to TRBJ1-2; maybe TRBD1 (5 bases). Germline CDR1 is SQVTM and CDR2 is ANQGSEA. This CDR3 spans 15 amino acids. V gave up 7 bases and J gave up 2 bases, with 20 bases separating them. The CDR3 loop reads CSASGTEHINYGYTF. The CDR3 DNA reads TGCAGCGCCTCCGGGACGGAGCATATAAACTATGGCTACACCTTC.